This TCR beta chain emerged from a study of T cell responses to AZD1222 COVID-19 vaccine. Points from the study as a whole: Donors were chiefly white British, with a greater number of females, and clonal diversity was perhaps underestimated. Baseline seropositives among AZD1222 recipients totaled only five or six.

Germline CDR1 and CDR2: MRHNA and SNTAGT. The CDR3 covers 13 residues. Trimming took off 2 bases at V and 1 base at J, with 5 bases between the two ends. Turning to this clone: The antigen is not known.

Libraries were prepared by immunoSEQ multiplex PCR; TCRdb keeps only in-frame clonotypes and omits some of them. The sample has some 150,000 clones, just over 90% seen once. The receptor's source is an adult in good health. The sequencing used peripheral blood, collected on day 0 of AZD1222 vaccination. This chain links TRBV6-4 with TRBJ1-1; D unresolved. CDR3 loop: CASSDQPNTEAFF. The CDR3 DNA reads TGTGCCAGCAGTGACCAGCCGAACACTGAAGCTTTCTTT.